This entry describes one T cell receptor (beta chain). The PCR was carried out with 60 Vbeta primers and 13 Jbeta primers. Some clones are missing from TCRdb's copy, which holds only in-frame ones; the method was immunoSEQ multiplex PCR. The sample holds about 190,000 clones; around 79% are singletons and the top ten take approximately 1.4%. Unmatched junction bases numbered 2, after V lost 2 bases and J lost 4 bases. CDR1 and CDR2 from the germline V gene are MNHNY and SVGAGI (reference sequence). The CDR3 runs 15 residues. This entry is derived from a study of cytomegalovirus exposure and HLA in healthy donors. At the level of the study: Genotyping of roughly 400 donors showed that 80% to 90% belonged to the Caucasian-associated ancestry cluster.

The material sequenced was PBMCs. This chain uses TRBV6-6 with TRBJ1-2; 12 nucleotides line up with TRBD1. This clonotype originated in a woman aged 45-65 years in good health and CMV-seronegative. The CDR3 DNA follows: TGTGCCAGCAGTTACCTGGGACAGGGGGCCTATGGCTACACCTTC. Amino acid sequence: CASSYLGQGAYGYTF.